This TCR beta chain was identified in a study of CD8 T cells in ankylosing spondylitis. This clonotype was picked up many times. Its antigen is still unknown. This CDR3 is 16 amino acids long. Trimming shortened V by 6 bases and J by 0 bases, and 15 bases separated the two germline ends. In TCRdb, the 5' RACE reads were re-called with MiXCR into one record per CDR3 protein. There are about 340,000 distinct CDR3 sequences in the sample; roughly 8% occur only once, and approximately 15% lies in the top ten. Findings and caveats of the study: Roughly eight highly homologous variants made up a TCR beta motif that seemed to typify ankylosing spondylitis blood.

This TCR came from a male donor with ankylosing spondylitis. J is TRBJ2-1 and V is TRBV12-3 or TRBV12-4; D is undetermined. Sequencing was performed on blood, either unsorted or a sorted T cell fraction (not recorded which). Written as DNA, the CDR3 is TGTGCCAGCAGCCCCCCGAGACTTGGCTCCTACAATGAGCAGTTCTTC. The encoded protein is CASSPPRLGSYNEQFF.